Described below is a single T cell receptor beta chain sequence and its context. Measured with immunoSEQ multiplex PCR; TCRdb has only the in-frame clones, and not every one. The data show under 20,000 clones, with about 60% seen just once and about 8.7% held by the top ten. The data originate from a study of OX40 agonist ivuxolimab in advanced cancers. Looked up from germline, CDR1 is MNHNY and CDR2 is SVGAGI (reference sequence). Trimming removed 6 bases from V and 6 bases from J; junction bases left unmatched: 4. CDR3 length: 14 residues. Sequencing was performed on CD4+ or CD8+ T cells sorted from blood, taken in a trial of the OX40 agonist ivuxolimab. The clonotype comes from an adult with an advanced solid tumor such as melanoma, head and neck, liver or kidney cancer. The chain carries TRBV6-6 and TRBJ2-7; 14 bases line up with TRBD2. CDR3 residues: CASSTGLAGGEQYF. CDR3 in DNA: TGTGCCAGCAGCACAGGACTAGCGGGGGGCGAGCAGTACTTC.